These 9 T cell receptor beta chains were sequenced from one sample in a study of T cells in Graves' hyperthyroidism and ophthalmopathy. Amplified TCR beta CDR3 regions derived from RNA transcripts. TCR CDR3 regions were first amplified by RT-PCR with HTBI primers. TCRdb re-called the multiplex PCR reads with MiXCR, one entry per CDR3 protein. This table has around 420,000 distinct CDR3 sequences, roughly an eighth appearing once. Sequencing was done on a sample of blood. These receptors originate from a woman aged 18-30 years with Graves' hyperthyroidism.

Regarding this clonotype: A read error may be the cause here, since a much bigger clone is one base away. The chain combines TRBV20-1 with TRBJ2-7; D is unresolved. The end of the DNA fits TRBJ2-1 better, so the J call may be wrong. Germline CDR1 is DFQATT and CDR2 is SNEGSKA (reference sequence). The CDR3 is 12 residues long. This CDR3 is CSASLSSYEQFF. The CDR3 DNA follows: TGCAGTGCTAGTCTTAGCTCCTACGAGCAGTTCTTC.

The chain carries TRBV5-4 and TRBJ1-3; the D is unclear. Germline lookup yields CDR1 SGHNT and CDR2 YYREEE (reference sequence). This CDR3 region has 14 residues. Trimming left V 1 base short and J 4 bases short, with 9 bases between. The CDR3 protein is CASSLRAAGNTIYF. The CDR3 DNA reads TGTGCCAGCAGCTTGAGGGCAGCCGGAAACACCATATATTTT. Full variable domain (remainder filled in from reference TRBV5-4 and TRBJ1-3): ETGVTQSPTHLIKTRGQQVTLRCSSQSGHNTVSWYQQALGQGPQFIFQYYREEENGRGNFPPRFSGLQFPNYSSELNVNALELDDSALYLCASSLRAAGNTIYFGEGSWLTVV.

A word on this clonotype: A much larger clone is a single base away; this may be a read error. As DNA, the CDR3 is TGTGCCAGCAGCTACGGACTAGCGGAACAAGAGACCCAGTACTTC. Amino acids: CASSYGLAEQETQYF. The rearrangement links TRBV9 to TRBJ2-5; 10 bases line up with TRBD2. This CDR3 comprises 15 residues. The trim removed 4 bases at V and 2 bases at J, leaving 5 bases unmatched. Germline V gives CDR1 SGDLS, CDR2 YYNGEE.

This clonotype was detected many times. In DNA form, the CDR3 reads TGTGCCAGCACCCTGAGCGGACTAGCGGGAGGGGAATACAATGAGCAGTTCTTC. This gives the protein CASTLSGLAGGEYNEQFF. V is TRBV12-3 or TRBV12-4 and J is TRBJ2-1, with 15 bases that match TRBD2. CDR3 size: 18 residues. V lost 7 bases, J lost 4 bases, and 11 bases stayed unmatched.

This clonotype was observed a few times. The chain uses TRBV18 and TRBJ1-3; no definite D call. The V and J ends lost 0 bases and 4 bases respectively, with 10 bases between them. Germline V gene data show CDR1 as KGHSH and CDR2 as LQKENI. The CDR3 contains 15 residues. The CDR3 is CASSPPAGSGNTIYF. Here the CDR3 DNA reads TGTGCCAGCTCACCACCAGCCGGGTCGGGAAACACCATATATTTT. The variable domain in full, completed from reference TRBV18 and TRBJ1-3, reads NAGVMQNPRHLVRRRGQEARLRCSPMKGHSHVYWYRQLPEEGLKFMVYLQKENIIDESGMPKERFSAEFPKEGPSILRIQQVVRGDSAAYFCASSPPAGSGNTIYFGEGSWLTVV.

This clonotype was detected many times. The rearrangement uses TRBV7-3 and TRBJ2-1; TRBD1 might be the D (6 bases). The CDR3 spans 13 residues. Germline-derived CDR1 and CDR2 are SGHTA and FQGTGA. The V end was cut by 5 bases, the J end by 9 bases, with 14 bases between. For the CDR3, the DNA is TGTGCCAGCAGCCCAGGGGCGCGCGGTGAGCAGTTCTTC. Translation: CASSPGARGEQFF.

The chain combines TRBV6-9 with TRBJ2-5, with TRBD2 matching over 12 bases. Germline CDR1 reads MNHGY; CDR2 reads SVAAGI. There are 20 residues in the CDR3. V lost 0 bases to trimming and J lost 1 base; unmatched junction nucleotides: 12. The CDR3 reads CASSYSLAGGNSRGQETQYF. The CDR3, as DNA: TGTGCCAGCAGTTATTCCCTAGCGGGAGGGAATTCTAGGGGCCAAGAGACCCAGTACTTC.

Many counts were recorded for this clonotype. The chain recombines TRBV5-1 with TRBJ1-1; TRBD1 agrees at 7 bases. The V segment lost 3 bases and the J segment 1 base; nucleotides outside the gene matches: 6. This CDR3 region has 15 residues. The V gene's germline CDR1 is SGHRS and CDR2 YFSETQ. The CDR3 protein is CASSWTGPPNTEAFF. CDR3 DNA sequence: TGCGCCAGCAGCTGGACAGGTCCCCCGAACACTGAAGCTTTCTTT.

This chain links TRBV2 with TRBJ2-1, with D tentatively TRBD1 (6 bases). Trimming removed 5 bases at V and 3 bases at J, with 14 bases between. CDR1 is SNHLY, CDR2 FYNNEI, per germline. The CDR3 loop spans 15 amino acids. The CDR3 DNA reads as TGTGCCAGCAGTTACAGGGATCCCGTCTACAATGAGCAGTTCTTC. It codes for CASSYRDPVYNEQFF.